One and the same sample provided the 20 T cell receptor beta chains below, sequenced in a study of shared clonotypes between healthy human individuals. Generated by immunoSEQ multiplex PCR, the TCRdb table keeps only in-frame clones and is missing some. The sample has 2.3 million or so clones; approximately 95% are singletons. Sequencing used naive CD4+ T cells from PBMCs. Subset: CD45RA+ positively selected. These receptors were taken from a man aged 18 to 29 in good health. Some clones in this sample may be carry-over from other donors' samples.

V usage is TRBV27 and J usage is TRBJ2-7; D is uncertain. Germline V gene lookup returns CDR1 MNHEY and CDR2 SMNVEV (reference sequence). The CDR3 contains 16 residues. V was trimmed by 2 bases and J by 4 bases, leaving 18 bases between them. In DNA, the CDR3 is TGTGCCAGCAGTTTAAGGCCATGGCCGACTGGGTACGAGCAGTACTTC. It is translated as CASSLRPWPTGYEQYF.

The rearrangement links TRBV5-4 to TRBJ2-5; 11 bases align to TRBD2. The CDR3 sequence is 15 residues long. CDR1 is SGHNT, CDR2 YYREEE, per germline (reference sequence). V shed 3 bases, J shed 4 bases, and the junction held 5 bases outside the gene matches. The CDR3 loop reads CASSSSLAGGETQYF. The CDR3 DNA is TGTGCCAGCAGCTCGTCCCTAGCGGGAGGAGAGACCCAGTACTTC.

This chain links TRBV15 with TRBJ1-2; D gene ambiguous. Germline CDR1 and CDR2: LNHNV and YYDKDF (reference sequence). Trimming left V 1 base short and J 13 bases short, with 16 bases between. CDR3 length: 13 residues. This CDR3 reads CATSRVGIDPPTF. The CDR3 region has the DNA TGTGCCACCAGCAGAGTTGGGATCGATCCCCCCACCTTC.

About this clone: The junction departs from germline at one end; a sequencing error may be responsible. The chain recombines TRBV19 with TRBJ1-1; a possible D gene is TRBD1 (5 bases). Germline values: CDR1 LNHDA, CDR2 SQIVND (reference sequence). CDR3 length equals 14 residues. The CDR3 nucleotides are TGTGCCAGTAGTATACAGGGCATGAAAACTGAAGCTTTCTTT. Protein sequence: CASSIQGMKTEAFF.

V usage is TRBV28 and J usage is TRBJ1-2; D is ambiguous. The CDR3 has 19 residues. V was clipped by 5 bases and J by 0 bases, with 25 bases between them. CDR1 MDHEN and CDR2 SYDVKM come from the germline V gene. Here the CDR3 reads CASSGFMAAPHDSNYGYTF. CDR3 nucleotide sequence: TGTGCCAGCAGTGGCTTCATGGCAGCCCCACACGATTCTAACTATGGCTACACCTTC.

The rearrangement links TRBV5-1 to TRBJ2-1; 10 bases agree with TRBD1. This CDR3 contains 16 residues. Germline CDR1 and CDR2: SGHRS and YFSETQ. Trimming cost V 0 bases and J 5 bases; bases outside gene matches: 5. The CDR3 nucleotides read TGCGCCAGCAGCTTGGCGGGGACAGGGGTCGACAATGAGCAGTTCTTC. Translation: CASSLAGTGVDNEQFF. Full variable domain (outside the CDR3, taken from reference TRBV5-1 and TRBJ2-1): KAGVTQTPRYLIKTRGQQVTLSCSPISGHRSVSWYQQTPGQGLQFLFEYFSETQRNKGNFPGRFSGRQFSNSRSEMNVSTLELGDSALYLCASSLAGTGVDNEQFFGPGTRLTVL.

The chain combines TRBV5-1 with TRBJ1-5; D is possibly TRBD1 (5 bases). Germline V gene data show CDR1 as SGHRS and CDR2 as YFSETQ. Trimming removed 4 bases at V and 6 bases at J, with 14 bases between. The CDR3 covers 14 residues. CDR3 sequence reads: CASSQGPNGQPQHF. The CDR3 nucleotides read TGCGCCAGCAGCCAGGGACCCAACGGTCAGCCCCAGCATTTT.

A note on this clone: Other DNA sequences in this specimen translate into the identical CDR3. V and J are TRBV5-1 and TRBJ1-1; D uncertain. The CDR3 spans 13 residues. Between the trimmed V and J ends, which lost 0 bases and 0 bases, there was a span of 3 bases. CDR1 and CDR2 (germline): SGHRS, YFSETQ. CDR3 region: CASSLEVNTEAFF. The CDR3 nucleotides are TGCGCCAGCAGCTTGGAGGTGAACACTGAAGCTTTCTTT.

The chain employs TRBV7-8 and TRBJ2-7; D not resolved. Germline V gene data show CDR1 as SGHVS and CDR2 as FQNEAQ. The V and J ends lost 1 base and 7 bases respectively, with 11 bases between them. The CDR3 length is 13 residues. In DNA, the CDR3 is TGTGCCAGCAGCTTAGGAGGCTCGTGGGAGCAGTACTTC. Translating it yields CASSLGGSWEQYF.

The V and J genes are TRBV7-2 and TRBJ2-7, with 7 nucleotides matching TRBD1. The CDR3 is made up of 14 amino acids. The germline gives CDR1 SGHTA, CDR2 FQGNSA. V shed 4 bases and J 5 bases; nucleotides not matched to a gene: 8. In DNA form, the CDR3 reads TGTGCCAGCAGCTCCCTCCGACAGGGCGACGAGCAGTACTTC. It translates to CASSSLRQGDEQYF. Drawing the rest from reference TRBV7-2 and TRBJ2-7, the complete variable domain is GAGVSQSPSNKVTEKGKDVELRCDPISGHTALYWYRQSLGQGLEFLIYFQGNSAPDKSGLPSDRFSAERTGGSVSTLTIQRTQQEDSAVYLCASSSLRQGDEQYFGPGTRLTVT.

The chain has TRBV7-2 and TRBJ2-7; 11 bases are a match to TRBD2. V lost 5 bases and J lost 7; bases outside the gene matches: 7. The germline gives CDR1 SGHTA, CDR2 FQGNSA. CDR3 length: 14 residues. The CDR3 nucleotides are TGTGCCAGCAGCCCGGGACTAGCGGTATATGAGCAGTACTTC. Translating gives CASSPGLAVYEQYF.

The chain combines TRBV27 with TRBJ1-4; D perhaps matches TRBD1 (5 bases). Deletions cut 5 bases from V and 7 bases from J, with 26 bases between. The CDR3 is 18 residues long. In germline, CDR1 is MNHEY, CDR2 SMNVEV (reference sequence). The DNA of the CDR3 is TGTGCCAGCAGTCCATATCGGGTCCTGGCAGGGACGCGTGAAAAACTGTTTTTT. Amino acid sequence: CASSPYRVLAGTREKLFF.

The rearrangement links TRBV30 to TRBJ1-1, with D tentatively TRBD1 (5 bases). The CDR3 extends over 13 amino acids. Trimming took 0 bases from V and 5 from J, leaving 10 bases between them. Germline V lookup: CDR1 GTSNPN, CDR2 SVGIG (reference sequence). The CDR3 sequence is CAWSVGDGTEAFF. DNA of the CDR3: TGTGCCTGGAGTGTAGGGGATGGGACTGAAGCTTTCTTT.

A word on this clone: Other nucleotide sequences in the sample specify the same CDR3. The chain employs TRBV6-5 and TRBJ1-1; weak D call: TRBD1 (5 bases). Germline loops: CDR1 MNHEY, CDR2 SVGAGI. V lost 2 bases, J lost 2 bases, and 9 bases lay in between. This CDR3 spans 14 amino acids. This chain's CDR3 is CASSYGGTNTEAFF. The CDR3 bases are TGTGCCAGCAGTTACGGGGGGACCAACACTGAAGCTTTCTTT.

V and J are TRBV5-1 and TRBJ1-3; no reliable D call. Per germline, CDR1 SGHRS and CDR2 YFSETQ. V shed 0 bases and J shed 2 bases, with 9 bases lying between them. The CDR3 runs 15 residues. The CDR3 loop reads CASSLEVGTGNTIYF. The CDR3 DNA reads TGCGCCAGCAGCTTGGAGGTAGGGACTGGAAACACCATATATTTT.

The chain is built from TRBV6-1 and TRBJ2-7, with D tentatively TRBD1 (6 bases). The germline gives CDR1 MNHNS, CDR2 SASEGT. This CDR3 is 15 amino acids long. Deletions cut 2 bases from V and 4 bases from J, with 15 bases between. In nucleotides, the CDR3 is TGTGCCAGCAGTGAAAGCGCCGGGACAATATACGAGCAGTACTTC. This gives the protein CASSESAGTIYEQYF.

V usage is TRBV7-9 and J usage is TRBJ2-1; TRBD2 matches at 11 bases. The CDR3 totals 16 residues. The germline gives CDR1 SEHNR, CDR2 FQNEAQ (reference sequence). Unmatched junction bases numbered 6, after V lost 3 bases and J lost 5 bases. CDR3 protein: CASSLGTSGGNNEQFF. In DNA form, the CDR3 reads TGTGCCAGCAGCTTGGGGACTAGCGGAGGAAACAATGAGCAGTTCTTC.

The chain has TRBV10-3 and TRBJ2-6; the D gene is possibly TRBD1 (6 bases). CDR1 is ENHRY, CDR2 SYGVKD, per germline. This CDR3 is 16 amino acids long. The V end lost 6 bases, the J end lost 4 bases, and 16 bases lay between the germline ends. CDR3 bases: TGTGCCATCAGGCAGACTCGACAGGCCGGGGCCAACGTCCTGACTTTC. This sequence encodes CAIRQTRQAGANVLTF.

Comments on this clone: Different DNA sequences within this sample yield the same CDR3. The V call is TRBV5-1, the J call TRBJ2-5; the D gene is possibly TRBD2 (7 bases). This CDR3 is built from 14 residues. Germline V gene sequence: CDR1 SGHRS, CDR2 YFSETQ. V dropped 3 bases and J dropped 4 bases, with 13 bases sitting between them. The CDR3 region has the DNA TGCGCCAGCAGCTCGGGGGGCCCCCGAGAGACCCAGTACTTC. It is translated as CASSSGGPRETQYF.

This chain joins TRBV6-5 and TRBJ2-7; D might be TRBD1 (5 bases). The V end was cut by 0 bases, the J end by 7 bases, with 10 bases between. The CDR3 length is 13 residues. The germline gives CDR1 MNHEY, CDR2 SVGAGI. In DNA form, the CDR3 reads TGTGCCAGCAGTTACTCGCAGGGTCTAGAGCAGTACTTC. This codes for CASSYSQGLEQYF.